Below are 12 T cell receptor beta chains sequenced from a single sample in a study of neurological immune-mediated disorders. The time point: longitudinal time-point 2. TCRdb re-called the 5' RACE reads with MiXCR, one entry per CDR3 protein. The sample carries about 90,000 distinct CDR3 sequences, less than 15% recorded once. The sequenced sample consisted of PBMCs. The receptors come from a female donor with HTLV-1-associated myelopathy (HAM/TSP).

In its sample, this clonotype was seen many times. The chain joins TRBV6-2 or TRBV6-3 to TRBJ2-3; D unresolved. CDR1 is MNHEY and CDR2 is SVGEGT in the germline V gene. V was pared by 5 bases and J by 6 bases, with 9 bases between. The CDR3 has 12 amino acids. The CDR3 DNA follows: TGTGCCAGCAGTCCCTACTTGGATACGCAGTATTTT. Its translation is CASSPYLDTQYF.

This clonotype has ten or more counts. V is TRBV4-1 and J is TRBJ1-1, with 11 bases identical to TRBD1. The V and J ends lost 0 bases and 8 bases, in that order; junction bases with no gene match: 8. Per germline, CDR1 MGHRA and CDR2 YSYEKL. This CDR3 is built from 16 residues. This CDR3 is CASSQDPGDRGTEAFF. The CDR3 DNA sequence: TGCGCCAGCAGCCAAGATCCTGGGGACAGGGGGACAGAAGCTTTCTTT.

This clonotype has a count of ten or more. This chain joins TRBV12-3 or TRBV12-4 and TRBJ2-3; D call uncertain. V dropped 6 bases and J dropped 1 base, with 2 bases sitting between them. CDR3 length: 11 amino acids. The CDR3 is CASRRTDTQYF. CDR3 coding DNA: TGTGCCAGCAGACGCACAGATACGCAGTATTTT.

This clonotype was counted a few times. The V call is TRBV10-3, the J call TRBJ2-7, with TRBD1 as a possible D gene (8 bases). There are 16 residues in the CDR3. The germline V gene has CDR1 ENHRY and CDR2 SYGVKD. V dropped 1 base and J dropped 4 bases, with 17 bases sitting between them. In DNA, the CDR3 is TGTGCCATCAGTGAGTGGGAGGGACAGGAATGGTACGAGCAGTACTTC. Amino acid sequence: CAISEWEGQEWYEQYF.

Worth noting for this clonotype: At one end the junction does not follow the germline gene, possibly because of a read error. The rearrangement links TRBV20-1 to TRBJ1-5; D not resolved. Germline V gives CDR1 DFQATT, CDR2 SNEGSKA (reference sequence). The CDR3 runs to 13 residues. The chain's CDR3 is CSARLRIAQPHHF. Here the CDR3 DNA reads TGCAGTGCTAGACTAAGAATAGCACAACCCCATCATTTT.

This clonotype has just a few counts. The CDR3 is CASSSSGPSGEQYF. DNA for the CDR3: TGTGCCAGCAGCTCCTCGGGACCCAGCGGGGAGCAGTACTTC. The chain couples TRBV11-2 to TRBJ2-7, with a tentative D call TRBD2 (6 bases). V was clipped by 4 bases and J by 7 bases, with 17 bases between them. Germline loops: CDR1 SGHAT, CDR2 FQNNGV. CDR3 size: 14 residues.

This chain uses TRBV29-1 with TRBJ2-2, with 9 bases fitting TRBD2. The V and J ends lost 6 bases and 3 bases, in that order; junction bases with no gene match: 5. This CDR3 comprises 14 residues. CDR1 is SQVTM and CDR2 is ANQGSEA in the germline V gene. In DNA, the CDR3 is TGCAGCGTACCCGGGACTAGCTACACCGGGGAGCTGTTTTTT. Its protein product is CSVPGTSYTGELFF.

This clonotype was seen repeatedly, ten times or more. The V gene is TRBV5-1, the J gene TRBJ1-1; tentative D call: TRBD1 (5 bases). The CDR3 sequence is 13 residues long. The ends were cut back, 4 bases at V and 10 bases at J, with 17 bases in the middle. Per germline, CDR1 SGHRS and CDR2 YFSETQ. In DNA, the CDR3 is TGCGCCAGCAGCCCGAGTCTAGGGGAGAGAGCTTTCTTT. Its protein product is CASSPSLGERAFF.

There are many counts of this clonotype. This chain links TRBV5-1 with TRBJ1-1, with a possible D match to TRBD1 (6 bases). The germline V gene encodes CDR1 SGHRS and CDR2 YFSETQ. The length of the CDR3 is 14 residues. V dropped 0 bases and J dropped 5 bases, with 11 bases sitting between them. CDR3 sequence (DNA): TGCGCCAGCAGCTTGGCCCCAGGACAGACTGAAGCTTTCTTT. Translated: CASSLAPGQTEAFF.

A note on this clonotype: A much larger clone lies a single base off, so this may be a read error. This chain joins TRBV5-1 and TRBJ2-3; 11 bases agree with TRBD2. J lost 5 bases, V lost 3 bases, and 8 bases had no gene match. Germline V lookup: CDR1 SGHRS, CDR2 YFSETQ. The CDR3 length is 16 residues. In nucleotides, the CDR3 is TGCGCCAGCAGCTCTGTTACTAGCGGGGGCATAGATACGCAGTATTTT. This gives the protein CASSSVTSGGIDTQYF.

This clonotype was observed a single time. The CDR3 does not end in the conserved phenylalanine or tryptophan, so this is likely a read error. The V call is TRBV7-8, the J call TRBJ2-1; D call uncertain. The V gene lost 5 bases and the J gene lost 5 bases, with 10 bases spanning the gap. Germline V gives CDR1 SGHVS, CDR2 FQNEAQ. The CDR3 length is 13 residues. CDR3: CASSPGSNNEQFL. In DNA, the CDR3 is TGTGCCAGCAGCCCCGGGTCCAACAATGAGCAGTTCCTC.

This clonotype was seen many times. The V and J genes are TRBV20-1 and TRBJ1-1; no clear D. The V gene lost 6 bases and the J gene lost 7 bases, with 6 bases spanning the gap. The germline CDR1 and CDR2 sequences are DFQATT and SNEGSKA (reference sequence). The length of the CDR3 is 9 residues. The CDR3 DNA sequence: TGCAGTGCAGCCCTTGAAGCTTTCTTT. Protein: CSAALEAFF.